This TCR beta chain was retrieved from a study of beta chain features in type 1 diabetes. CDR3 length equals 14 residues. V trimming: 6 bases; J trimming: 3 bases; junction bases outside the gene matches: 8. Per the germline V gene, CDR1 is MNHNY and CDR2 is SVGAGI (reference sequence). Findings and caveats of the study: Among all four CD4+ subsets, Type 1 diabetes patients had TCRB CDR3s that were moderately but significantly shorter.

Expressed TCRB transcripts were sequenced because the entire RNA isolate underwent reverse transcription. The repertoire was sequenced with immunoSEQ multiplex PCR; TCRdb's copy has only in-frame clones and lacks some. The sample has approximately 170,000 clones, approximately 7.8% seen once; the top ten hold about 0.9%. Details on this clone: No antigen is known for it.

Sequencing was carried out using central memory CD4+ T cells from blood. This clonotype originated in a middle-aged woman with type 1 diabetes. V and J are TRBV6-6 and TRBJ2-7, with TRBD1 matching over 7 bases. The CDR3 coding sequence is TGTGCCAGCAGCCAACCGGGACAGAGCTACGAGCAGTACTTC. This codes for CASSQPGQSYEQYF.